The 25 T cell receptor beta chains presented below share a single source sample, sequenced in a study of response to subunit inactivated influenza vaccine. In TCRdb, the RT-PCR reads were re-called with MiXCR into one record per CDR3 protein. The sample yields roughly 460,000 distinct CDR3 sequences, 11% seen once. Source: PBMCs from blood, taken roughly 46 days after vaccination. The receptors shown here come from a man in his fifties or sixties who received an inactivated influenza vaccine.

This clonotype was counted many times. CDR3 bases: TGTGCCAGCAGCTCTGGGGGGGCCCCTTACAATGAGCAGTTCTTC. Translating it yields CASSSGGAPYNEQFF. This chain joins TRBV11-2 and TRBJ2-1, with D possibly matching TRBD2 (7 bases). The CDR3 has 15 residues. V gave up 4 bases and J gave up 4 bases, with 14 bases separating them. Germline CDR1 SGHAT, CDR2 FQNNGV.

V usage is TRBV7-2 and J usage is TRBJ1-6, with TRBD1 as a possible D gene (5 bases). This CDR3 region has 16 residues. Deletions cut 5 bases from V and 7 bases from J, with 18 bases between. Germline V gene sequence: CDR1 SGHTA, CDR2 FQGNSA. CDR3 loop: CASSPMGWGFNSPLHF. The CDR3 nucleotides are TGTGCCAGCAGCCCCATGGGCTGGGGGTTCAATTCACCCCTCCACTTT.

This clonotype was detected only a few times. The chain joins TRBV20-1 to TRBJ1-4; D ambiguous. Deletions cut 0 bases from V and 4 bases from J, with 9 bases between. Germline CDR1 DFQATT, CDR2 SNEGSKA (reference sequence). CDR3 length: 14 amino acids. For the CDR3, the DNA is TGCAGTGCTAGAGATATCGGGCTTAATGAAAAACTGTTTTTT. This translates into CSARDIGLNEKLFF.

The chain joins TRBV7-2 to TRBJ2-5; 11 nucleotides line up with TRBD1. The V gene end was trimmed by 1 base and the J gene end by 5 bases; junction bases not matched to a gene: 3. CDR1 is SGHTA and CDR2 is FQGNSA in the germline V gene. The CDR3 runs to 15 residues. CDR3 amino acids: CASSLVWDRGETQYF. The DNA of the CDR3 is TGTGCCAGCAGCTTAGTCTGGGACAGGGGGGAGACCCAGTACTTC.

In this sample, this clonotype turned up a few times. V and J are TRBV6-2 or TRBV6-3 and TRBJ1-2; TRBD1 agrees at 9 bases. The CDR3 has 16 residues. Germline V lookup: CDR1 MNHEY, CDR2 SVGEGT. V was clipped by 7 bases and J by 6 bases; unmatched bases: 15. CDR3 protein: CASTERRPGQGNGYTF. CDR3 DNA sequence: TGTGCCAGCACAGAACGACGCCCGGGACAGGGTAATGGCTACACCTTC.

This clonotype was seen a handful of times. The chain carries TRBV5-1 and TRBJ1-1; D is unresolved. Germline lookup yields CDR1 SGHRS and CDR2 YFSETQ. The CDR3 has 14 residues. V was clipped by 1 base and J by 1 base, with 8 bases between them. The CDR3 bases are TGCGCCAGCAGCTTGTCACATAGGAACACTGAAGCTTTCTTT. Amino acid sequence: CASSLSHRNTEAFF.

This chain links TRBV6-1 with TRBJ2-2; no clear D gene. The V and J ends lost 8 bases and 7 bases respectively, with 14 bases between them. The CDR3 consists of 13 residues. Germline V gene data show CDR1 as MNHNS and CDR2 as SASEGT. The CDR3 bases are TGTGCCAGCTGGAGCAACGGTGGCGGGGAGCTGTTTTTT. Protein: CASWSNGGGELFF.

J is TRBJ2-5 and V is TRBV4-2; 10 nucleotides agree with TRBD2. In germline, CDR1 is LGHNA, CDR2 YNFKEQ. The CDR3 has 16 residues. Trimming cost V 8 bases and J 5 bases; bases outside gene matches: 14. CDR3 in DNA: TGTGCCAGCGGAAGGAGTGGTAGCGGGGGGCTGGAGACCCAGTACTTC. This sequence encodes CASGRSGSGGLETQYF.

The V call is TRBV7-9, the J call TRBJ2-7; tentatively, D is TRBD1 or TRBD2 (5 bases each). This CDR3 is built from 11 residues. Germline V CDR1 and CDR2: SEHNR, FQNEAQ (reference sequence). Between the trimmed V and J ends, which lost 5 bases and 5 bases, there was a span of 7 bases. As DNA, the CDR3 is TGTGCCAGCAGCGGGGGAGACGAGCAGTACTTC. Translation: CASSGGDEQYF.

This clonotype was detected a few times. The V gene is TRBV5-1, the J gene TRBJ2-1, with 11 nucleotides matching TRBD2. This CDR3 contains 15 residues. CDR1 and CDR2 (germline): SGHRS, YFSETQ. V lost 4 bases and J lost 5; bases outside the gene matches: 5. In DNA form, the CDR3 reads TGCGCCAGCAGCACAGGGACTAGCGGCAACAATGAGCAGTTCTTC. Its translation is CASSTGTSGNNEQFF.

The V gene is TRBV6-1, the J gene TRBJ1-1, with 8 bases identical to TRBD1. CDR1 and CDR2 (germline): MNHNS, SASEGT. J was trimmed by 1 base and V by 7 bases; bases with no gene match: 5. CDR3 size: 14 residues. Here the CDR3 DNA reads TGTGCCAGCACATTTGACAGGGGGAACACTGAAGCTTTCTTT. Its protein is CASTFDRGNTEAFF.

Regarding this clonotype: Compared with germline, one end of the junction differs, possibly owing to a read error. This chain connects TRBV15 to TRBJ2-2; 13 bases are a match to TRBD2. Germline CDR1 reads LNHNV; CDR2 reads YYDKDF (reference sequence). The CDR3 spans 17 residues. CDR3 sequence: CAASRDGLAGVGGELFF. The CDR3 coding sequence is TGTGCCGCCAGCAGAGACGGACTAGCGGGAGTAGGGGGGGAGCTGTTTTTT. Looking up the rest from reference TRBV15 and TRBJ2-2 gives the full variable domain: DAMVIQNPRYQVTQFGKPVTLSCSQTLNHNVMYWYQQKSSQAPKLLFHYYDKDFNNEADTPDNFQSRRPNTSFCFLDIRSPGLGDTAMYLCAASRDGLAGVGGELFFGEGSRLTVL.

This clonotype was recorded a few times. The CDR3 region has the DNA TGTGCCAGCAGTTTATCAGCAGGGAGAATCACAGATACGCAGTATTTT. Translating it yields CASSLSAGRITDTQYF. The V call is TRBV27, the J call TRBJ2-3; the D gene could be TRBD1 or TRBD2 (5 bases each). Germline V gives CDR1 MNHEY, CDR2 SMNVEV (reference sequence). V was clipped by 0 bases and J by 2 bases, with 12 bases between them. This CDR3 is built from 16 residues.

This clonotype has at least ten counts. The gene calls are TRBV5-5 and TRBJ2-7; 9 bases agree with TRBD1. Per germline, CDR1 SGHKS and CDR2 YYEKEE (reference sequence). There are 15 residues in the CDR3. V lost 3 bases, J lost 1 base, and 5 bases stayed unmatched. The CDR3 DNA is TGTGCCAGCAGCTGGGCACAGGGGGCATCCTACGAGCAGTACTTC. Translation gives CASSWAQGASYEQYF.

This sequence joins TRBV20-1 and TRBJ1-4, with D possibly being TRBD1 (5 bases). The germline CDR1 and CDR2 sequences are DFQATT and SNEGSKA (reference sequence). The CDR3 extends over 16 amino acids. Between the trimmed V and J ends, which lost 3 bases and 3 bases, there was a span of 17 bases. The CDR3 DNA reads as TGCAGTGCTAGGGATCTTCCGGGACGTTCTAATGAAAAACTGTTTTTT. It codes for CSARDLPGRSNEKLFF.

This sequence joins TRBV7-9 and TRBJ1-3; unclear D gene. V lost 5 bases and J lost 0, with 8 bases in between. CDR1 and CDR2 (germline): SEHNR, FQNEAQ (reference sequence). There are 14 residues in the CDR3. CDR3 nucleotides: TGTGCCAGCAGCCCTACGAACTCTGGAAACACCATATATTTT. Its translation is CASSPTNSGNTIYF.

The genes are TRBV5-1 and TRBJ1-4; perhaps TRBD1 as D (6 bases). Germline V gene data show CDR1 as SGHRS and CDR2 as YFSETQ. The length of the CDR3 is 15 residues. Trimming removed 0 bases at V and 3 bases at J, with 9 bases between. Written as DNA, the CDR3 is TGCGCCAGCAGCTTGGATGGGACACCTAATGAAAAACTGTTTTTT. It translates to CASSLDGTPNEKLFF.

The V gene is TRBV2, the J gene TRBJ2-2; D is perhaps TRBD1 or TRBD2 (6 bases each). V shed 7 bases and J shed 7 bases, with 13 bases lying between them. The CDR3 loop spans 13 amino acids. Germline V gene lookup returns CDR1 SNHLY and CDR2 FYNNEI. CDR3: CASNRGLGGELFF. As DNA, the CDR3 is TGTGCCAGCAACCGGGGGCTAGGCGGGGAGCTGTTTTTT.

This clonotype has only a few counts. The chain carries TRBV5-6 and TRBJ1-5; 7 bases are shared with TRBD1. CDR3 size: 16 residues. V trimming: 4 bases; J trimming: 4 bases; junction bases outside the gene matches: 11. Germline V gives CDR1 SGHDT, CDR2 YYEEEE. For the CDR3, the DNA is TGTGCCAGCAGCAAGGGACAGCCTGGAGGAAATCAGCCCCAGCATTTT. This encodes CASSKGQPGGNQPQHF.

The CDR3 is CAISESSGGISNTEAFF. CDR3 nucleotides: TGTGCCATCAGTGAGTCGTCCGGGGGAATCTCGAACACTGAAGCTTTCTTT. The rearrangement uses TRBV10-3 and TRBJ1-1; TRBD1 is a possible D gene (5 bases). This CDR3 has 17 amino acids. Per the germline V gene, CDR1 is ENHRY and CDR2 is SYGVKD. The V end lost 0 bases, the J end lost 1 base, and 15 bases lay between the germline ends.

This clonotype was seen a few times. The chain has TRBV20-1 and TRBJ2-1; 7 bases align to TRBD2. CDR1 is DFQATT, CDR2 SNEGSKA, per germline (reference sequence). J gave up 0 bases and V 0 bases, and 5 bases lay outside the gene matches. This CDR3 spans 16 amino acids. CDR3 sequence: CSARDPAGPSYNEQFF. The DNA for the CDR3 is TGCAGTGCTAGAGATCCAGCGGGGCCCTCCTACAATGAGCAGTTCTTC.

At least ten counts were recorded for this clonotype. This rearrangement joins TRBV12-3 or TRBV12-4 to TRBJ2-7; possibly TRBD1 for D (6 bases). Trimming cost V 7 bases and J 5 bases, with 18 bases left between them. There are 14 residues in the CDR3. The CDR3 spells CASTVTGSWDEQYF. For the CDR3, the DNA is TGTGCCAGCACCGTAACAGGGAGCTGGGACGAGCAGTACTTC.

This clonotype was seen ten or more times. This chain joins TRBV28 and TRBJ1-2; the D gene is possibly TRBD1 (6 bases). Germline lookup yields CDR1 MDHEN and CDR2 SYDVKM. This CDR3 has 13 amino acids. The V and J ends lost 2 bases and 3 bases respectively, with 7 bases between them. The CDR3 region is CASSLNRDYGYTF. Here the CDR3 DNA reads TGTGCCAGCAGTTTAAACAGGGACTATGGCTACACCTTC.

In this sample, this clonotype turned up once. This rearrangement joins TRBV6-2 or TRBV6-3 to TRBJ2-1; either TRBD1 or TRBD2 may supply D (5 bases each). There are 15 residues in the CDR3. V lost 5 bases and J 5 bases, leaving 16 bases between the germline ends. From germline, CDR1 is MNHEY and CDR2 SVGEGT. In nucleotides, the CDR3 is TGTGCCAGCAGTCAAACCGGGACGGTTAACAATGAGCAGTTCTTC. The encoded protein is CASSQTGTVNNEQFF.

This clonotype was counted a few times. This chain joins TRBV4-3 and TRBJ1-1; possibly TRBD1 for D (5 bases). CDR1 and CDR2 (germline): LGHNA, YSLEER. The length of the CDR3 is 13 residues. V was pared by 0 bases and J by 11 bases, with 13 bases between. The CDR3 DNA reads TGCGCCAGCAGCCAAGATCAGGGAACATCGGCTTTCTTT. Its translation: CASSQDQGTSAFF.